What follows describes a single T cell receptor (beta chain). These data belong to a study of patients with pleural tuberculosis. The CDR3 is 14 amino acids. Germline V lookup: CDR1 SGHDT, CDR2 YYEEEE. The V and J ends lost 2 bases and 11 bases respectively, with 17 bases between them. MiXCR, applied by TCRdb to the reads, yields one record per CDR3 protein. The sample records around 50,000 distinct CDR3 sequences, 6% to 8% being singletons. This receptor was taken from a human donor with pleural tuberculosis. V usage is TRBV5-6 and J usage is TRBJ1-5; D is uncertain. The CDR3: CASSFYSLGSAQHF. The DNA for the CDR3 is TGTGCCAGCAGCTTTTACAGTTTGGGCAGTGCCCAGCATTTT.